This T cell receptor beta chain was captured in a study of Ad26.COV2.S vaccination and SARS-CoV-2 variants. General study findings and limits: Vaccine recipients posted higher spike-specific TCR breadth than their placebo counterparts.

With regard to this clone: Its antigen is not identified.

The method was immunoSEQ multiplex PCR; TCRdb's version includes in-frame clones alone and lacks a portion of them. The sample gives more than 250,000 clones, about 89% of which show up once; about 3.5% is in the top ten. Noted treatment: some 19 received Ad26.COV2.S at low or high dose, single or two shots; about 5 received placebo; per-sample allocation not given. Day 63 after the first injection of vaccine or placebo was the sampling time. The donor was a Boston adult aged 18-55 years. Here the sequenced sample was peripheral blood, taken in a trial of Ad26.COV2.S vaccine versus placebo. The receptor's source is a person between 18 and 65 years old who received the Ad26.COV2.S COVID-19 vaccine or a placebo.

In nucleotides, the CDR3 is TGTGCCACCTTACAGAGTCCCAACACTGAAGCTTTCTTT. It specifies CATLQSPNTEAFF. The gene calls are TRBV10-3 and TRBJ1-1; D call uncertain. Trimming cost V 10 bases and J 2 bases, with 14 bases left between them. The CDR3 covers 13 residues. Germline CDR1 ENHRY, CDR2 SYGVKD.